The rows below give T cell receptor beta chains drawn from one sample of a study of cytomegalovirus exposure and HLA in healthy donors. Profiled with immunoSEQ multiplex PCR; TCRdb holds only in-frame clones, not every one. The table lists roughly 98,000 clones, roughly 87% of them singletons. The sample was PBMCs. The receptors derive from a man in his late teens or twenties in good health and CMV-seropositive. The CDR3 runs from the conserved cysteine through the conserved F or W. Fields, in order: J gene, D gene, clone size, V gene, CDR3 protein, CDR3 DNA. The D gene is left open where the match is weak. Clone size is stated in some rows and not others, as once, few, many or a class when expanded.

TRBJ2-1	TRBD2	NA	TRBV4-3	CASSQSIAGDSGFAQFF	TGCGCCAGCAGCCAGTCGATAGCGGGAGATTCGGGTTTCGCGCAGTTCTTC
TRBJ1-1	TRBD1	NA	TRBV5-1	CASSLDRGRNTEAFF	TGCGCCAGCAGCTTGGATAGGGGGCGGAACACTGAAGCTTTCTTT
TRBJ2-6	NA	NA	TRBV5-6	CASSTWKGGHRAGANVLTF	TGTGCCAGCAGCACCTGGAAGGGGGGGCATAGAGCTGGGGCCAACGTCCTGACTTTC
TRBJ2-3	NA	NA	TRBV6-6	CASSYRDRIGDTQYF	TGTGCCAGCAGTTACCGAGACAGGATTGGAGATACGCAGTATTTT
TRBJ2-7	TRBD1	NA	TRBV5-1	CASSLDQGVIGLEQYF	TGCGCCAGCAGCTTGGACCAGGGGGTCATAGGACTCGAGCAGTACTTC
TRBJ1-6	TRBD1	once	TRBV28	CASSTRQGARNSPLHF	TGTGCCAGCAGTACCAGACAGGGGGCGAGGAATTCACCCCTCCACTTT
TRBJ2-1	TRBD1	NA	TRBV7-2	CASSSRRQGANEQFF	TGTGCCAGCAGCTCCCGACGGCAGGGGGCAAATGAGCAGTTCTTC
TRBJ2-3	TRBD1	NA	TRBV29-1	CSAGRTGGIDTQYF	TGCAGCGCTGGCCGGACAGGGGGTATAGATACGCAGTATTTT
TRBJ2-1	TRBD1	NA	TRBV2	CASRSRGPYNEQFF	TGTGCCAGCAGGTCCAGGGGGCCCTACAATGAGCAGTTCTTC
TRBJ1-2	NA	NA	TRBV29-1	CSVEDVRRKYGYTF	TGCAGCGTTGAAGATGTCCGGAGGAAATATGGCTACACCTTC
TRBJ2-1	NA	NA	TRBV6-4	CASRSDSYNEQFF	TGTGCCAGCCGTTCAGACAGTTACAATGAGCAGTTCTTC
TRBJ2-4	TRBD2	NA	TRBV27	CASSLAGGKNIQYF	TGTGCCAGCAGTTTGGCGGGGGGGAAAAACATTCAGTACTTC
TRBJ1-1	NA	once	TRBV27	CATRDIQNTEAFF	TGTGCCACCAGGGACATACAGAACACTGAAGCTTTCTTT
TRBJ2-3	NA	NA	TRBV9	CASSVQGSTDTQYF	TGTGCCAGCAGCGTACAGGGTAGCACAGATACGCAGTATTTT
TRBJ2-7	NA	NA	TRBV7-8	CASSLEAGIIYEQYF	TGTGCCAGCAGCCTAGAGGCGGGGATCATCTACGAGCAGTACTTC
TRBJ2-1	TRBD1	once	TRBV7-3	CASSLTQGADNEQFF	TGTGCCAGCAGCTTAACCCAGGGGGCGGACAATGAGCAGTTCTTC
TRBJ1-5	NA	NA	TRBV19	CASSMRGSPNQPQHF	TGTGCCAGTAGTATGCGCGGATCCCCTAATCAGCCCCAGCATTTT
TRBJ2-7	NA	once	TRBV19	CASRIGGEQYF	TGTGCCAGTAGAATCGGTGGCGAGCAGTACTTC
TRBJ2-7	TRBD1	NA	TRBV11-3	CASSSRDRKLYEQYF	TGTGCCAGCAGCTCGAGGGACAGGAAACTCTACGAGCAGTACTTC
TRBJ1-6	NA	NA	TRBV27	CASSFLRPGGNSPLHF	TGTGCCAGCAGTTTTTTAAGGCCGGGGGGGAATTCACCCCTCCACTTT
TRBJ2-7	TRBD1	NA	TRBV11-2	CASTPGQGFWEQYF	TGTGCCAGCACCCCGGGACAGGGGTTTTGGGAGCAGTACTTC
TRBJ1-6	NA	NA	TRBV27	CASSFGQGNSPLHF	TGTGCCAGCAGTTTCGGGCAGGGAAATTCACCCCTCCACTTT
TRBJ1-1	NA	NA	TRBV7-9	CASSPPGKNTEAFF	TGTGCCAGCAGTCCCCCGGGGAAGAACACTGAAGCTTTCTTT